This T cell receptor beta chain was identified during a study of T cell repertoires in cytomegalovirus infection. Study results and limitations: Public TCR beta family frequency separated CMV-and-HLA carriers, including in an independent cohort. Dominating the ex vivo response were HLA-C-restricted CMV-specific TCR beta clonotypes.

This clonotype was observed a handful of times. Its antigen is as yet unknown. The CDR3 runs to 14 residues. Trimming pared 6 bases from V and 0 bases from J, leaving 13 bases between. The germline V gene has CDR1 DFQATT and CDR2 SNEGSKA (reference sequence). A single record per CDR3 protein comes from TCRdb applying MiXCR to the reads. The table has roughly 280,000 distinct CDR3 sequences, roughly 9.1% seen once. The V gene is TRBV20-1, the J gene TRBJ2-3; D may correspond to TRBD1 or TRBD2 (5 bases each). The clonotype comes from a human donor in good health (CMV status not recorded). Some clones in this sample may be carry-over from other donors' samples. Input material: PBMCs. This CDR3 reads CSAPGAPSTDTQYF. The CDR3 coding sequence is TGCAGTGCCCCCGGGGCACCGAGCACAGATACGCAGTATTTT.